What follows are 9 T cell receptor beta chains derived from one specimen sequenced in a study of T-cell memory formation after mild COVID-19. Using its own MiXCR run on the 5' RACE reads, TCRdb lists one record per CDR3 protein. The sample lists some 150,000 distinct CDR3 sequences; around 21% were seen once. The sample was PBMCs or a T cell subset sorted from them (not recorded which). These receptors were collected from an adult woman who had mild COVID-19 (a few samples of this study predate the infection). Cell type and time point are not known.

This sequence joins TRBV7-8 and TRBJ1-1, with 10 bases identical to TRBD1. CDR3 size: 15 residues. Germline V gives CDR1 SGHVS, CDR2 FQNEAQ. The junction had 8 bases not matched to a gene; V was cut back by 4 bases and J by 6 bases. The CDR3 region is CASSSGDRGKAEAFF. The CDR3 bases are TGTGCCAGCAGCTCCGGGGACAGGGGTAAGGCTGAAGCTTTCTTT.

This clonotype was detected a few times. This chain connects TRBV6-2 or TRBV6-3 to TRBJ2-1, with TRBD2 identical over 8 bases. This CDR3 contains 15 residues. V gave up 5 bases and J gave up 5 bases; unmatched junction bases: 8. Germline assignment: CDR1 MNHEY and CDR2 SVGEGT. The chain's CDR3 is CASSRPSGPNNEQFF. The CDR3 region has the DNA TGTGCCAGCAGTCGCCCTAGCGGGCCTAACAATGAGCAGTTCTTC.

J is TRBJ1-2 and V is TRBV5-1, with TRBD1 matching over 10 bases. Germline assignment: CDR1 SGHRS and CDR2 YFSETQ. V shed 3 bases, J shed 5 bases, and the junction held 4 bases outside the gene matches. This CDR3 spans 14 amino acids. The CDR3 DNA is TGCGCCAGCAGCTGGGGACAGGGGACTTATGGCTACACCTTC. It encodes CASSWGQGTYGYTF.

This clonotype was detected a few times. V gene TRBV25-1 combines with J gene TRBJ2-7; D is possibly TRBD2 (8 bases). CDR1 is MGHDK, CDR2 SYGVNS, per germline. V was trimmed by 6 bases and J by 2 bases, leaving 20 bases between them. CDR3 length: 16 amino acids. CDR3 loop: CASSPLGSGTAYEQYF. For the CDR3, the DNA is TGTGCCAGCAGCCCCCTAGGTAGCGGGACAGCCTACGAGCAGTACTTC.

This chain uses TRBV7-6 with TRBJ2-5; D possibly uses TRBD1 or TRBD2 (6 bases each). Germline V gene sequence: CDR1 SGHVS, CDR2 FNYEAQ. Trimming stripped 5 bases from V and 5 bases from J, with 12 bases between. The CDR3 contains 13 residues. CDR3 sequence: CASSPIGGETQYF. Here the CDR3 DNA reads TGTGCCAGCAGCCCAATAGGGGGGGAGACCCAGTACTTC. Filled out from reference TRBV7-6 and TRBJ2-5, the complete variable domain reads GAGVSQSPRYKVTKRGQDVALRCDPISGHVSLYWYRQALGQGPEFLTYFNYEAQQDKSGLPNDRFSAERPEGSISTLTIQRTEQRDSAMYRCASSPIGGETQYFGPGTRLLVL.

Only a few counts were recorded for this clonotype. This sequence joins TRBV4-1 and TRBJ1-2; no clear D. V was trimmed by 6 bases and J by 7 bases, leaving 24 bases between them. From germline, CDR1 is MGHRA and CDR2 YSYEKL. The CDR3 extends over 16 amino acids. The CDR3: CASRVPGGGRQRGYTF. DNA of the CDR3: TGCGCCAGCAGGGTCCCAGGCGGCGGACGGCAACGTGGCTACACCTTC.

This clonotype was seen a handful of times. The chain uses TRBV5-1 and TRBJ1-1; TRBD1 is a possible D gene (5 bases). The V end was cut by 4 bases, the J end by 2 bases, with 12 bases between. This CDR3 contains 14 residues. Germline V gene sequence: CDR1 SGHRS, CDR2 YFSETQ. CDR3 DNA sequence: TGCGCCAGCAGCCTGGTCCAGGGAAACACTGAAGCTTTCTTT. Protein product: CASSLVQGNTEAFF.

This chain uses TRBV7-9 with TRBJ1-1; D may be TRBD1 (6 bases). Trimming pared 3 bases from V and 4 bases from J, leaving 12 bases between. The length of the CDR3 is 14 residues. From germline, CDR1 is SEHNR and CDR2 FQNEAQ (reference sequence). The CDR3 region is CASSLQGIGTEAFF. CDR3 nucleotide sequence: TGTGCCAGCAGCTTGCAGGGGATAGGCACTGAAGCTTTCTTT.

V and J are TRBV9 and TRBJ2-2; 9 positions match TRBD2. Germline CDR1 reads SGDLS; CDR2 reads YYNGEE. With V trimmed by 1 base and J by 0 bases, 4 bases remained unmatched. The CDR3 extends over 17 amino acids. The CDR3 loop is CASSVQAGGANTGELFF. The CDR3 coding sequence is TGTGCCAGCAGCGTACAAGCGGGGGGAGCGAACACCGGGGAGCTGTTTTTT.